The present T cell receptor (beta chain) was sequenced within a study of T cells in women clearing cervical HPV infection. Study overall: Case blood drawn at lesion detection; control blood after infection cleared. HLA type could not be excluded as a confounder.

TCR beta CDR3 amplified by multiplex PCR from approximately 1,200 ng genomic DNA. Here immunoSEQ multiplex PCR was the method, and the copy in TCRdb shows in-frame clones only, minus some. In total, the table holds tens of thousands of clones. The clonotype was recovered from a woman between 18 and 70 years old with a cervical HPV16 infection that either progressed to CIN3+ or cleared (not recorded which). The sequenced material came from blood buffy coat.

CDR3 DNA, as far as it was read: TGTGCCTGTCATACCCCGAGCAATGCCCCCACTAGAGACCCCTACAATGAG. It is translated as CACHTPSNAPTRDPYNE. The complete CDR3 reads CACHTPSNAPTRDPYNEQFF. The chain has TRBV30 and TRBJ2-1; D perhaps matches TRBD2 (5 bases). The read finishes 3 residues shy of the CDR3 end, and the germline J gene is used to complete it. Germline CDR1 and CDR2: GTSNPN and SVGIG (reference sequence). The CDR3 has 20 residues. Trimming removed 6 bases at V and 2 bases at J, with 32 bases between.